Listed below are T cell receptor beta chains from one sample, sequenced in a study of Graves' ophthalmopathy and Graves' hyperthyroidism. TCRdb passed the multiplex PCR reads through MiXCR, listing each CDR3 protein once. Seen here are 600,000 to 650,000 distinct CDR3 sequences, 22% observed once, and the top ten hold more than 5.5%. Input material: peripheral blood. These receptors were taken from a woman aged 18-29 years with stable Graves' hyperthyroidism. Some clones in this sample may be carry-over from other donors' samples. The CDR3 runs from the conserved cysteine through the conserved F or W. The D gene is left open where the match is weak. Clone size is not always given. Where it is, it says once, few, many or a class for expanded clones.

abundance	v_gene	d_gene	j_gene	CDR3aa	CDR3nt
many	TRBV7-2	TRBD1	TRBJ1-5	CASSITGGNQPQHF	TGTGCCAGCAGCATCACAGGGGGCAATCAGCCCCAGCATTTT
many	TRBV6-1	NA	TRBJ1-2	CASSGFRGYTF	TGTGCCAGCAGCGGATTCCGGGGCTACACCTTC
many	TRBV6-1	NA	TRBJ1-6	CASSETGVSPLHF	TGTGCCAGCAGTGAAACCGGGGTTTCACCCCTCCACTTT
many	TRBV20-1	NA	TRBJ2-7	CSASTRDRTYEQYF	TGCAGTGCCAGTACTCGTGACAGAACCTACGAGCAGTACTTC
many	TRBV7-7	NA	TRBJ2-1	CASSPSRTYNEQFF	TGTGCCAGCAGCCCGTCCAGAACCTACAATGAGCAGTTCTTC
NA	TRBV19	NA	TRBJ2-7	CASSYTQGPNYEQYF	TGTGCCAGTAGTTACACCCAGGGACCGAACTACGAGCAGTACTTC
many	TRBV5-1	NA	TRBJ1-1	CASSLGTWGSSTEAFF	TGCGCCAGCAGCTTGGGGACATGGGGTTCGAGCACTGAAGCTTTCTTT
many	TRBV7-9	NA	TRBJ1-1	CASSSAGATEAFF	TGTGCCAGCAGCTCCGCGGGAGCTACTGAAGCTTTCTTT
many	TRBV6-1	NA	TRBJ1-2	CASTRRAPWGYTF	TGTGCCAGCACCCGCCGGGCCCCTTGGGGCTACACCTTC
many	TRBV28	NA	TRBJ2-4	CASSSLPESHIQYF	TGTGCCAGCAGTTCCCTTCCCGAGAGTCACATTCAGTACTTC